This T cell receptor beta chain was sequenced during a study of blood T cell repertoires in COVID-19. The overall study: Samples came from the United States, Italy and Spain, spanning acute and convalescent COVID-19. T cells, B-cell-depleted T cells, or PBMCs provided the cDNA or gDNA that served as material.

Cohort 3 recovered donors had two negative PCRs, clearance, or symptom resolution. Produced via immunoSEQ multiplex PCR; TCRdb's table is partial and in-frame only. This sample has fewer than 450,000 clones, with roughly 87% found just once. The CDR3 spans 16 residues. Trimming removed 5 bases at V and 3 bases at J, with 18 bases between. Germline V gene data show CDR1 as MNHEY and CDR2 as SVGEGT. The sample comprised PBMCs or T cells enriched from blood (not recorded which). The chain recombines TRBV6-2 or TRBV6-3 with TRBJ2-3; D perhaps matches TRBD2 (6 bases). The receptor's source is a woman in her 30s who had recovered from COVID-19. CDR3 DNA: TGTGCCAGCAGTAAAGCCCGACTAGGAAGTACAGATACGCAGTATTTT. Protein sequence: CASSKARLGSTDTQYF.